These 25 T cell receptor beta chains came from one sample sequenced in a study of cytomegalovirus exposure and HLA in healthy donors. Primers included in the PCR were 60 Vbeta and 13 Jbeta primers. Assay used: immunoSEQ multiplex PCR; TCRdb lists only in-frame clones, some missing. The data hold under 150,000 clones, with roughly 80% observed a single time. Sequencing was carried out using PBMCs. The source is a woman aged 40 to 55 in good health and CMV-seropositive.

This clone was observed a few times. The J gene is TRBJ1-1, the V gene TRBV19, with D perhaps matching TRBD1 (5 bases). Germline CDR1 reads LNHDA; CDR2 reads SQIVND (reference sequence). V gave up 5 bases and J gave up 1 base, with 14 bases separating them. The length of the CDR3 is 15 residues. Here the CDR3 DNA reads TGTGCCAGTAGTGGCCAGGGCTGGGGGAACACTGAAGCTTTCTTT. Translating gives CASSGQGWGNTEAFF.

The V call is TRBV6-5, the J call TRBJ1-5; the D gene is possibly TRBD1 (6 bases). V gave up 5 bases and J gave up 0 bases, with 8 bases separating them. Germline V lookup: CDR1 MNHEY, CDR2 SVGAGI. The CDR3 is made up of 14 amino acids. The CDR3 protein is CASSPQGSNQPQHF. The CDR3 bases are TGTGCCAGCAGTCCACAGGGTAGCAATCAGCCCCAGCATTTT.

The chain has TRBV6-5 and TRBJ2-5; TRBD1 matches 7 bases. The J call is uncertain, as TRBJ2-7 better fits the DNA end. Germline assignment: CDR1 MNHEY and CDR2 SVGAGI. There are 14 residues in the CDR3. CDR3 nucleotide sequence: TGTGCCAGCAGGCGACAGGGACGGTCCTACGAGCAGTACTTC. This gives the protein CASRRQGRSYEQYF.

Written as DNA, the CDR3 is TGTGCCAGCAGTTGGACTAGCGGGAGACCCTACAATGAGCAGTTCTTC. Amino acid sequence: CASSWTSGRPYNEQFF. The V call is TRBV28, the J call TRBJ2-1; 13 positions match TRBD2. V shed 4 bases and J 2 bases; nucleotides not matched to a gene: 2. Germline V CDR1 and CDR2: MDHEN, SYDVKM. The CDR3 sequence is 16 residues long.

As regards this clone: A read error may produce the germline difference seen at one junction end. V gene TRBV19 combines with J gene TRBJ2-4; a possible D gene is TRBD1 (6 bases). The CDR3 covers 17 residues. In germline, CDR1 is LNHDA, CDR2 SQIVND (reference sequence). The chain's CDR3 is CASSTQRTVRGSSILYF. The DNA of the CDR3 is TGTGCCAGTAGTACTCAGAGGACAGTTCGAGGGTCTTCAATTCTGTACTTC. Complete variable domain (other parts from reference TRBV19 and TRBJ2-4): DGGITQSPKYLFRKEGQNVTLSCEQNLNHDAMYWYRQDPGQGLRLIYYSQIVNDFQKGDIAEGYSVSREKKESFPLTVTSAQKNPTAFYLCASSTQRTVRGSSILYFGAGTRLSVL.

V and J are TRBV19 and TRBJ2-2; 10 nucleotides align to TRBD1. There are 18 residues in the CDR3. The V segment lost 6 bases and the J segment 3 bases; nucleotides outside the gene matches: 13. In germline, CDR1 is LNHDA, CDR2 SQIVND (reference sequence). The CDR3 loop reads CASSMGQGPFSDTGELFF. Here the CDR3 DNA reads TGTGCCAGTAGCATGGGACAGGGGCCATTTAGCGACACCGGGGAGCTGTTTTTT. Based on the CDR3 plus reference TRBV19 and TRBJ2-2, the full variable domain is DGGITQSPKYLFRKEGQNVTLSCEQNLNHDAMYWYRQDPGQGLRLIYYSQIVNDFQKGDIAEGYSVSREKKESFPLTVTSAQKNPTAFYLCASSMGQGPFSDTGELFFGEGSRLTVL.

This chain connects TRBV6-6 to TRBJ2-7; possibly TRBD1 for D (7 bases). The V gene lost 1 base and the J gene lost 9 bases, with 13 bases spanning the gap. CDR1 and CDR2 (germline): MNHNY, SVGAGI (reference sequence). This CDR3 contains 13 residues. CDR3 sequence: CASSYYQGGGQYF. DNA of the CDR3: TGTGCCAGCAGTTACTACCAGGGGGGCGGGCAGTACTTC.

V gene TRBV15 combines with J gene TRBJ2-1; 10 bases match TRBD1. The junction had 7 bases not matched to a gene; V was cut back by 1 base and J by 7 bases. CDR1 and CDR2 from the germline V gene are LNHNV and YYDKDF (reference sequence). There are 16 residues in the CDR3. The CDR3 DNA follows: TGTGCCACCAGCAGAGGGGGGACAGGGGCGGGGAATGAGCAGTTCTTC. It codes for CATSRGGTGAGNEQFF.

The rearrangement links TRBV30 to TRBJ2-6; D perhaps matches TRBD2 (6 bases). The V end was cut by 4 bases, the J end by 4 bases, with 14 bases between. Germline V gene sequence: CDR1 GTSNPN, CDR2 SVGIG (reference sequence). This CDR3 has 15 amino acids. The CDR3 here is CAWMVGGVGANVLTF. The DNA for the CDR3 is TGTGCCTGGATGGTCGGAGGGGTCGGGGCCAACGTCCTGACTTTC. The full variable domain, rest sourced from reference TRBV30 and TRBJ2-6, is SQTIHQWPATLVQPVGSPLSLECTVEGTSNPNLYWYRQAAGRGLQLLFYSVGIGQISSEVPQNLSASRPQDRQFILSSKKLLLSDSGFYLCAWMVGGVGANVLTFGAGSRLTVL.

The V and J genes are TRBV6-6 and TRBJ2-5, with D perhaps matching TRBD2 (6 bases). V lost 10 bases and J lost 4, with 16 bases in between. The CDR3 runs to 13 residues. Germline assignment: CDR1 MNHNY and CDR2 SVGAGI (reference sequence). The DNA of the CDR3 is TGTGCCACCGCTGGGGGGTCGAGAGAGACCCAGTACTTC. Amino acid sequence: CATAGGSRETQYF.

This chain connects TRBV5-4 to TRBJ2-2; possible D gene TRBD2, 6 bases. This CDR3 spans 15 amino acids. V shed 3 bases and J shed 1 base, with 10 bases lying between them. Germline-derived CDR1 and CDR2 are SGHNT and YYREEE (reference sequence). The chain's CDR3 is CASSWSGLNTGELFF. CDR3 DNA sequence: TGTGCCAGCAGCTGGAGCGGGCTGAACACCGGGGAGCTGTTTTTT. The whole variable domain, filled in from reference TRBV5-4 and TRBJ2-2, reads ETGVTQSPTHLIKTRGQQVTLRCSSQSGHNTVSWYQQALGQGPQFIFQYYREEENGRGNFPPRFSGLQFPNYSSELNVNALELDDSALYLCASSWSGLNTGELFFGEGSRLTVL.

The V and J genes are TRBV19 and TRBJ1-1; tentatively, D is TRBD1 (6 bases). This CDR3 is built from 20 residues. Looked up from germline, CDR1 is LNHDA and CDR2 is SQIVND (reference sequence). The ends were cut back, 5 bases at V and 3 bases at J, with 31 bases in the middle. The CDR3 protein is CASSLLGPGQGLAHYTEAFF. CDR3 in DNA: TGTGCCAGTAGTCTCCTGGGTCCGGGACAAGGTTTGGCCCACTACACTGAAGCTTTCTTT.

This clone was counted a few times. The chain couples TRBV5-1 to TRBJ1-1, with 9 bases lining up with TRBD1. Germline assignment: CDR1 SGHRS and CDR2 YFSETQ. The V gene end was trimmed by 0 bases and the J gene end by 8 bases; junction bases not matched to a gene: 2. The CDR3 length is 13 residues. The CDR3 sequence is CASSLGQGGEAFF. For the CDR3, the DNA is TGCGCCAGCAGCTTGGGACAGGGGGGGGAAGCTTTCTTT.

This sequence joins TRBV9 and TRBJ2-2, with 11 bases fitting TRBD2. The CDR3 totals 16 residues. V shed 4 bases and J 4 bases; nucleotides not matched to a gene: 6. CDR1 and CDR2 (germline): SGDLS, YYNGEE. The CDR3 spells CASSRTSGGVTGELFF. DNA for the CDR3: TGTGCCAGCAGCCGTACTAGCGGGGGAGTCACCGGGGAGCTGTTTTTT.

Of note for this clone: Other DNA sequences in the sample encode the same CDR3. The chain employs TRBV7-9 and TRBJ2-1; tentative D call: TRBD1 (5 bases). Trimming removed 1 base from V and 6 bases from J, with 10 bases in between. CDR3 length: 14 amino acids. Germline loops: CDR1 SEHNR, CDR2 FQNEAQ (reference sequence). The CDR3 DNA reads TGTGCCAGCAGCTTAGATCAGGGCTTCAATGAGCAGTTCTTC. Translation: CASSLDQGFNEQFF.

V and J are TRBV30 and TRBJ1-1; D gene uncertain. Germline lookup yields CDR1 GTSNPN and CDR2 SVGIG (reference sequence). The CDR3 totals 15 residues. Trimming took off 0 bases at V and 1 base at J, with 12 bases between the two ends. The CDR3 sequence: CAWSVGFLSNTEAFF. DNA of the CDR3: TGTGCCTGGAGTGTCGGGTTCCTCTCGAACACTGAAGCTTTCTTT.

The chain employs TRBV9 and TRBJ2-5; perhaps TRBD1 as D (5 bases). V lost 6 bases and J lost 5, with 20 bases in between. Germline V gene lookup returns CDR1 SGDLS and CDR2 YYNGEE. CDR3 length: 15 residues. In nucleotides, the CDR3 is TGTGCCAGCAATAGGCAGGGAAAAAACGTGGAGACCCAGTACTTC. It encodes CASNRQGKNVETQYF. The variable domain in full, with the rest retrieved from reference TRBV9 and TRBJ2-5, is DSGVTQTPKHLITATGQRVTLRCSPRSGDLSVYWYQQSLDQGLQFLIQYYNGEERAKGNILERFSAQQFPDLHSELNLSSLELGDSALYFCASNRQGKNVETQYFGPGTRLLVL.

This chain connects TRBV27 to TRBJ1-5, with TRBD1 matching over 8 bases. CDR3 length: 15 amino acids. The V gene's germline CDR1 is MNHEY and CDR2 SMNVEV (reference sequence). V was pared by 8 bases and J by 0 bases, with 6 bases of the junction left unmatched. The CDR3 loop is CASGGTGFSNQPQHF. DNA for the CDR3: TGTGCCAGCGGAGGGACAGGCTTTAGCAATCAGCCCCAGCATTTT.

The chain couples TRBV11-2 to TRBJ2-7; 9 bases map to TRBD2. This CDR3 spans 15 amino acids. CDR1 is SGHAT and CDR2 is FQNNGV in the germline V gene. Trimming removed 0 bases from V and 4 bases from J; junction bases left unmatched: 4. CDR3 bases: TGTGCCAGCAGCTTAGACGTAGCGGGGGAGTACGAGCAGTACTTC. Amino acids: CASSLDVAGEYEQYF. Looking up the rest from reference TRBV11-2 and TRBJ2-7 gives the full variable domain: EAGVAQSPRYKIIEKRQSVAFWCNPISGHATLYWYQQILGQGPKLLIQFQNNGVVDDSQLPKDRFSAERLKGVDSTLKIQPAKLEDSAVYLCASSLDVAGEYEQYFGPGTRLTVT.

V and J are TRBV5-1 and TRBJ2-5, with D perhaps TRBD2 (5 bases). Per germline, CDR1 SGHRS and CDR2 YFSETQ. The CDR3 consists of 15 residues. Trimming removed 0 bases at V and 4 bases at J, with 13 bases between. In DNA, the CDR3 is TGCGCCAGCAGCTTGGGTAGACTATTCTCAGAGACCCAGTACTTC. Translated: CASSLGRLFSETQYF.

The chain is built from TRBV9 and TRBJ1-3; no firm D call. V lost 3 bases and J lost 0, with 10 bases in between. This CDR3 region has 15 residues. Germline V gene lookup returns CDR1 SGDLS and CDR2 YYNGEE. As DNA, the CDR3 is TGTGCCAGCAGCGATTCCGGTTCCTCTGGAAACACCATATATTTT. This translates into CASSDSGSSGNTIYF.

The chain couples TRBV7-3 to TRBJ2-7, with TRBD2 identical over 11 bases. V shed 5 bases and J 4 bases; nucleotides not matched to a gene: 4. There are 14 residues in the CDR3. CDR1 and CDR2 from the germline V gene are SGHTA and FQGTGA. The CDR3 is CASSPTSGTYEQYF. The CDR3 region has the DNA TGTGCCAGCAGCCCGACTAGCGGGACGTACGAGCAGTACTTC.

This clone appeared a single time. The chain joins TRBV9 to TRBJ2-7; D unclear. The CDR3 is 13 residues long. Trimming took off 0 bases at V and 6 bases at J, with 10 bases between the two ends. Per germline, CDR1 SGDLS and CDR2 YYNGEE. The CDR3 sequence is CASSVGGYGEQYF. DNA for the CDR3: TGTGCCAGCAGCGTAGGAGGATACGGCGAGCAGTACTTC.

V gene TRBV7-8 combines with J gene TRBJ1-6, with D possibly being TRBD1 (6 bases). Germline V CDR1 and CDR2: SGHVS, FQNEAQ. Deletions cut 5 bases from V and 7 bases from J, with 18 bases between. This CDR3 spans 16 amino acids. CDR3 amino acids: CASSPSDRTVNSPLHF. The CDR3 DNA is TGTGCCAGCAGCCCATCCGACAGGACAGTGAATTCACCCCTCCACTTT.

V usage is TRBV4-3 and J usage is TRBJ2-2; 12 bases match TRBD2. The germline CDR1 and CDR2 sequences are LGHNA and YSLEER. The CDR3 runs 19 residues. Losses at the gene ends were 1 base for V and 5 bases for J; bases not matched to a gene: 11. The CDR3 nucleotides are TGCGCCAGCAGCCAAGTCCATACTAGCGGGGGGTCATCAACCGGGGAGCTGTTTTTT. Its translation: CASSQVHTSGGSSTGELFF.